This T cell receptor (beta chain) was identified in a study of vaccination and CD4 T cells after COVID-19. Study at large: Sampling post-COVID took place a median approximately 100 days after diagnosis (range 35 to 161). For control cultures, the treatment was a CEFX pool, an HIV-1 Nef pool, or no peptide.

The Oncomine TCR Beta short-read assay was applied to DNA of cultured CD4+ T cells. It was from cultured CD4+ T cells that genomic DNA was extracted. TCRdb processed the PCR reads anew with MiXCR; each CDR3 protein has one entry. The table records some 10,000 distinct CDR3 sequences, 55% to 75% of them present only once. This clonotype came up once. Its antigen is as yet unknown. Germline V gene data show CDR1 as MGHRA and CDR2 as YSYEKL. The CDR3 runs to 16 residues. V lost 0 bases to trimming and J lost 5 bases, with 16 bases between them. Treatment of the sample: roughly 11-day PBMC culture with coronavirus spike peptide pools or control peptides (ViraFEST assay). Recorded positive PCR dates fall between March and December 2020, preceding US Alpha, Beta and Delta variants.

The chain recombines TRBV4-1 with TRBJ2-5; no firm D call. The sequence was collected from a human donor who had recovered from COVID-19. Sequencing was performed on CD4+ T cells from blood, cultured in vitro. As DNA, the CDR3 is TGCGCCAGCAGCCAAGATCGGCAGGATGGACGGGAGACCCAGTACTTC. This translates into CASSQDRQDGRETQYF.